This is a list of T cell receptor beta chains from one sample in a study of cytomegalovirus exposure and HLA in healthy donors. Method: immunoSEQ multiplex PCR; TCRdb's copy keeps in-frame clones and lacks some. The repertoire holds 110,000 to 150,000 clones, with 80% to 90% as singletons. What was sequenced was PBMCs. The origin of the receptors is a woman in her 30s in good health and CMV-seronegative. CDR3s leave out the opening cysteine and the closing phenylalanine or tryptophan. D genes are given only for firm matches.

D: TRBD1
V: TRBV15
CDR3: ATSRGNSQGAGETQY

D: TRBD2
V: TRBV27
CDR3: ASSLSWEGIKTQY

D: TRBD1
V: TRBV19
CDR3: ASSAGTGLPGANVLT

D: TRBD1
V: TRBV5-1
CDR3: ASSGGTGVTYEQY

D: .
V: TRBV30
CDR3: AWSVLQLGAGNSPLH

D: .
V: TRBV6-5
CDR3: ASQRHDSGNTIY

D: .
V: TRBV7-3
CDR3: ASGAGRNTGELF

D: .
V: TRBV5-6
CDR3: ASSLWTAQETQY

D: TRBD1
V: TRBV7-2
CDR3: ASSLVGQGSTIY

D: TRBD2
V: TRBV19
CDR3: ASSVGTTYFRETQY

D: .
V: TRBV15
CDR3: ATSVSGVTYEQY

D: .
V: TRBV18
CDR3: ASSIIGGDTQY

D: .
V: TRBV29-1
CDR3: SVEDGSRRVGQF

D: TRBD1
V: TRBV29-1
CDR3: SVGDRVYEQY

D: TRBD1
V: TRBV18
CDR3: ASSPQGAGGNQPQH

D: TRBD1
V: TRBV19
CDR3: ASSRGVGGSGNTIY

D: .
V: TRBV2
CDR3: ASRLGASGYT

D: .
V: TRBV14
CDR3: AFTRPWRGNQPQH

D: TRBD2
V: TRBV10-1
CDR3: ASSVTSGGLNTGELF

D: .
V: TRBV5-1
CDR3: ASSIQTGPIETQY

D: .
V: TRBV6-5
CDR3: ASSYSDTYEQY

D: .
V: TRBV15
CDR3: ATSRGTGIPYEQY

D: .
V: TRBV5-6
CDR3: ASSLLTVPYGYT

D: .
V: TRBV13
CDR3: ASSLGSSYEQY

D: TRBD1
V: TRBV6-1
CDR3: ASGRTGQMNTEAF

D: TRBD2
V: TRBV5-1
CDR3: ASREGRGTDTQY

D: TRBD1
V: TRBV7-9
CDR3: ASSFRTGRAF

D: .
V: TRBV5-4
CDR3: ASSFPGAYGYT

D: .
V: TRBV19
CDR3: ASKGGNQPQH

D: TRBD1
V: TRBV19
CDR3: ASTSRGRMDGYT

D: .
V: TRBV7-9
CDR3: ASSPAEWNTEAF

D: .
V: TRBV5-1
CDR3: ASSFGRKNTEAF

D: .
V: TRBV7-2
CDR3: ASSYRGGDTQY

D: TRBD2
V: TRBV5-1
CDR3: ASSPLGGFEQY

D: TRBD1
V: TRBV2
CDR3: ASRLPGTGNTGELF

D: .
V: TRBV30
CDR3: AWSKRWGNQPQH

D: TRBD1
V: TRBV7-9
CDR3: ASSLLAGQGAEKLF

D: .
V: TRBV18
CDR3: ASSPTSIPNEKLF

D: TRBD1
V: TRBV28
CDR3: ASSLSGTAINQPQH

D: .
V: TRBV5-8
CDR3: ASSRRGDWYNEQF

D: .
V: TRBV11-1
CDR3: ASSSRNPGTEAF

D: TRBD2
V: TRBV5-4
CDR3: ASSLNSRGGNEQF